The present T cell receptor (beta chain) was sequenced within a study of T cell changes during pregnancy in multiple sclerosis. Only in-frame clones appear in the TCRdb table, and some are missing; sequencing was by immunoSEQ multiplex PCR. The sample holds about 40,000 clones, 90% to 95% seen once. V dropped 0 bases and J dropped 4; count of bases not matched to a gene: 13. The CDR3 runs 19 residues. The germline CDR1 and CDR2 sequences are SNHLY and FYNNEI. Sequencing was performed on peripheral blood, taken in the third trimester of pregnancy. This chain links TRBV2 with TRBJ2-1; 9 bases match TRBD1. The receptor comes from a female donor with multiple sclerosis, enrolled in a pregnancy study. CDR3 loop: CASSEADTSGTGPYNEQFF. CDR3 coding DNA: TGTGCCAGCAGTGAAGCGGATACGTCCGGGACAGGGCCGTACAATGAGCAGTTCTTC. The whole variable domain, filled in from reference TRBV2 and TRBJ2-1, reads EPEVTQTPSHQVTQMGQEVILRCVPISNHLYFYWYRQILGQKVEFLVSFYNNEISEKSEIFDDQFSVERPDGSNFTLKIRSTKLEDSAMYFCASSEADTSGTGPYNEQFFGPGTRLTVL.